The text below deals with one TCR gamma chain. Its antigen is unknown. The data stem from a study of human gamma delta and Vdelta1 T cells. Study-level points and caveats: Delta One T cells were reportedly polyclonal and broadly cytotoxic against acute myeloid leukemia.

This CDR3 spans 15 amino acids. The V segment lost 0 bases and the J segment 0 bases; nucleotides outside the gene matches: 5. Germline V lookup: CDR1 VINAFY, CDR2 YDVSNSKD. TCRdb re-called the PCR reads through CATT. The repertoire holds over 4,000 gamma-chain clones, about 31% seen once, with less than 3% in the top ten. Sequencing was carried out using Vdelta1 gamma-delta T cells from blood grown in culture (DOT cells). This sequence originates from a human donor in good health. The rearrangement links TRGV5 to TRGJ1 or TRGJ2. Written as DNA, the CDR3 is TGTGCCACCTGGGACAGGCCGAAGAATTATTATAAGAAACTCTTT. Amino acid sequence: CATWDRPKNYYKKLF.